This T cell receptor beta chain was captured by sequencing in a study of vaccination and CD4 T cells after COVID-19. In the study overall: Post-COVID sampling occurred a median around 100 days after diagnosis (range 35 to 161).

Overall study results and limits: Detection of a median around 83% of reactive clones in convalescent patients was confined to the period after vaccination. There was no significant change from around 19 to 38 median reactive clonotypes. Spike mono-reactivity was shown by 304 of 307 vaccine-specific clones in convalescent patients.

CDR3 length equals 14 residues. From germline, CDR1 is SGHRS and CDR2 YFSETQ. Trimming took 4 bases from V and 5 from J, leaving 12 bases between them. One entry per CDR3 protein results from TCRdb running MiXCR on the PCR reads. The sample has 20,000 to 25,000 distinct CDR3 sequences; around 58% are singletons. As for this clonotype: Antigen: not known.

This sequence joins TRBV5-1 and TRBJ2-2; D call uncertain. This receptor was obtained from a human donor who had recovered from COVID-19. Sequences were derived from CD4+ T cells from blood, sampled before SARS-CoV-2 vaccination. The CDR3 region is CASSIFSRTGELFF. Here the CDR3 DNA reads TGCGCCAGCAGCATATTCAGTCGGACCGGGGAGCTGTTTTTT.